Here is one T cell receptor beta chain with its context. This sample was included in a study of control samples from healthy donors and cancer patients. Deletions cut 6 bases from V and 7 bases from J, with 13 bases between. Germline-derived CDR1 and CDR2 are MNHEY and SVGAGI. The CDR3 runs 13 residues. Method: immunoSEQ multiplex PCR; TCRdb's copy keeps in-frame clones and lacks some. The repertoire includes under 450,000 clones, 90% of them detected once, and 5% to 8% sits in the top ten. The chain couples TRBV6-5 to TRBJ1-5, with a tentative D call TRBD1 (5 bases). Sequenced: PBMCs. This clonotype was obtained from a man in his forties with head and neck cancer. CDR3 in DNA: TGTGCCAGCAGCGCGGCGCGGGACCAGCCCCAGCATTTT. Translated: CASSAARDQPQHF.